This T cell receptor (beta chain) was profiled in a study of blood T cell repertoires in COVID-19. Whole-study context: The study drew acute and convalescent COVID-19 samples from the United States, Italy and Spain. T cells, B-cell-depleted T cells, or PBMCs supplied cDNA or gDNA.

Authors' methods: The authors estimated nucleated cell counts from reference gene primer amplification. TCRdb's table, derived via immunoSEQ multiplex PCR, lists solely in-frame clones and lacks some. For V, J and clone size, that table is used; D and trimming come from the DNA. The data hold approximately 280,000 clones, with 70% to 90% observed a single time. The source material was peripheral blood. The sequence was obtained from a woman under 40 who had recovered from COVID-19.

The CDR3 sequence: CASSLGTPTGELFF. In nucleotides, the CDR3 is TGTGCCAGCTCACTGGGGACTCCCACCGGGGAGCTGTTTTTT. V is TRBV18 and J is TRBJ2-2, with TRBD2 as a possible D gene (6 bases). The CDR3 has 14 residues. CDR1 is KGHSH, CDR2 LQKENI, per germline. Trimming left V 4 bases short and J 4 bases short, with 10 bases between.